This is a list of T cell receptor beta chains from one sample in a study of OX40 agonist ivuxolimab in advanced cancers. Only in-frame clones appear in the TCRdb table, and some are missing; sequencing was by immunoSEQ multiplex PCR. The table lists roughly 100,000 clones, about nine tenths of them singletons. Sequencing used CD4+ or CD8+ T cells sorted from blood, obtained in a trial of the OX40 agonist ivuxolimab. These receptors were obtained from an adult with an advanced solid tumor such as melanoma, head and neck, liver or kidney cancer. The CDR3 runs from the conserved cysteine through the conserved F or W. The order of the fields is D gene, clone size, J gene, V gene, CDR3 protein, CDR3 DNA. A D gene is named only where the DNA matches it firmly. Rows give clone size only sometimes, using once, few, many, or a class for an expanded clone.

- - TRBJ2-1 TRBV7-2 CASSSDSAKNEQFF TGTGCCAGCAGCTCGGACTCAGCTAAGAATGAGCAGTTCTTC
- - TRBJ1-3 TRBV18 CASSRSSGNTIYF TGTGCCAGCTCACGAAGCTCTGGAAACACCATATATTTT
- - TRBJ2-7 TRBV7-9 CASSFGPGDDEQYF TGTGCCAGCAGCTTTGGCCCAGGGGATGACGAGCAGTACTTC
- - TRBJ2-1 TRBV6-4 CASSIMGEGSNEQFF TGTGCCAGCAGTATTATGGGGGAAGGAAGCAATGAGCAGTTCTTC
- - TRBJ2-3 TRBV10-3 CAISSTTDTQYF TGTGCCATCAGTTCTACAACAGATACGCAGTATTTT
TRBD1 - TRBJ1-2 TRBV19 CASSNDRASYGYTF TGTGCCAGTAGCAATGACAGGGCCAGCTATGGCTACACCTTC
TRBD1 - TRBJ1-6 TRBV11-2 CASSPRGQGKNSPLHF TGTGCCAGCAGCCCCCGCGGACAGGGAAAGAATTCACCCCTCCACTTT
- - TRBJ2-3 TRBV11-2 CASSLAGHGGTDTQYF TGTGCCAGCAGCTTAGCGGGACACGGTGGCACAGATACGCAGTATTTT
- - TRBJ2-4 TRBV7-9 CASSKRADADIQYF TGTGCCAGCAGCAAACGGGCCGATGCGGACATTCAGTACTTC
- - TRBJ2-6 TRBV19 CASSIRAASGANVLTF TGTGCCAGTAGTATTCGTGCGGCTAGTGGGGCCAACGTCCTGACTTTC
TRBD1 - TRBJ2-5 TRBV7-8 CASSTGTGVQQRETQYF TGTGCCAGCAGCACCGGGACAGGGGTTCAGCAAAGGGAGACCCAGTACTTC
- - TRBJ2-1 TRBV10-3 CATQLQGHNEQFF TGTGCCACCCAACTGCAGGGCCACAATGAGCAGTTCTTC
- - TRBJ1-5 TRBV28 CASSPSGGNQPQHF TGTGCCAGCAGTCCTAGTGGTGGCAATCAGCCCCAGCATTTT
TRBD1 - TRBJ1-5 TRBV7-2 CASSLKTGGLPQHF TGTGCCAGCAGCTTAAAGACAGGGGGCTTGCCCCAGCATTTT
- - TRBJ1-1 TRBV10-1 CASSPYTGDTEAFF TGCGCCAGCAGCCCTTATACAGGTGACACTGAAGCTTTCTTT
- - TRBJ2-4 TRBV19 CATRDFVLAKNIQYF TGTGCCACCCGGGACTTTGTTTTAGCCAAAAACATTCAGTACTTC
TRBD1 - TRBJ1-2 TRBV6-1 CASATLTGDYGYTF TGTGCCAGCGCCACTTTGACAGGGGACTATGGCTACACCTTC
- - TRBJ2-7 TRBV7-2 CASREYTSYEQYF TGTGCCAGCAGGGAATACACCTCCTACGAGCAGTACTTC
- - TRBJ1-2 TRBV7-8 CASSPDGAVSYGYTF TGTGCCAGCAGCCCAGACGGGGCAGTGTCCTATGGCTACACCTTC
- - TRBJ1-3 TRBV6-5 CASSLQSNGNTIYF TGTGCCAGCAGTTTACAGAGCAATGGAAACACCATATATTTT
- - TRBJ2-1 TRBV2 CARQDLRDQQFF TGTGCCAGACAGGACCTGAGGGATCAGCAGTTCTTC
TRBD1 - TRBJ2-5 TRBV18 CASSPGTGRETQYF TGTGCCAGCTCACCAGGGACAGGGAGGGAGACCCAGTACTTC
- - TRBJ1-3 TRBV28 CASPPRGWVAGNTIYF TGTGCCAGCCCCCCACGAGGCTGGGTGGCTGGAAACACCATATATTTT
TRBD2 - TRBJ2-1 TRBV2 CASMSGVSNEQFF TGTGCCAGCATGAGCGGGGTTAGCAATGAGCAGTTCTTC
- few TRBJ2-7 TRBV28 CASSGYWGEQYF TGTGCCAGCAGTGGGTATTGGGGGGAGCAGTACTTC
TRBD2 - TRBJ2-4 TRBV30 CAWKAGLAGGRDKNIQYF TGTGCCTGGAAGGCGGGGCTAGCGGGGGGGCGAGATAAAAACATTCAGTACTTC
TRBD2 - TRBJ2-7 TRBV28 CASSPRTSGAYEQYF TGTGCCAGCAGCCCAAGGACTAGCGGCGCCTACGAGCAGTACTTC
- once TRBJ2-7 TRBV28 CASSPLSSGPQTYEQYF TGTGCCAGCAGTCCACTCTCGTCAGGACCGCAAACGTACGAGCAGTACTTC
- - TRBJ2-7 TRBV6-5 CASRETYEQYF TGTGCCAGCAGGGAGACCTACGAGCAGTACTTC
- - TRBJ2-3 TRBV6-1 CASRLGDTQYF TGTGCCAGTAGACTCGGGGATACGCAGTATTTT
TRBD1 - TRBJ1-6 TRBV14 CASSQSRGIISPLHF TGTGCCAGCAGCCAATCCAGGGGGATTATTTCACCCCTCCACTTT
- - TRBJ1-1 TRBV18 CASYHGGSNTEAFF TGTGCCAGCTACCACGGGGGTTCCAACACTGAAGCTTTCTTT
- few TRBJ1-5 TRBV5-8 CASTLGTYTNQPQHF TGTGCCAGCACTCTCGGAACATACACAAATCAGCCCCAGCATTTT
TRBD2 - TRBJ2-5 TRBV9 CASSPGASGPQETQYF TGTGCCAGCAGCCCAGGAGCTAGCGGGCCTCAAGAGACCCAGTACTTC